This T cell receptor beta chain was retrieved from a study of spatial heterogeneity in lung cancer (dated by TCRdb to about 2019). Describing the broader study: The donors were fewer than 90 patients from the lung TRACERx cohort who had early-stage, untreated non-small cell lung cancer. The study linked features of the TCR repertoire to counts of nonsynonymous mutations, which were determined by whole-exome sequencing of tumor tissue. In the raw uncorrected reads, each unique combination of TCR and UMI appeared more than ten times on average. More beta-chain than alpha-chain transcripts were consistently detected, likely reflecting higher beta-chain transcript abundance. Both alpha and beta chains were TCR-sequenced in 200 to 250 tumor regions, under 80 matched nontumor lung samples and some 50 PBMC samples obtained at surgery. In non-small cell lung cancer, the study quantitatively compared TCR alpha and beta repertoires across several tumor regions, matched nontumor lung, and blood. Follow-up PBMC samples were sequenced whenever the samples were available, and the median time to follow-up was 2 to 3 years after resection. Overall study outcomes, separate from this receptor: Additional single-cell paired TCR alpha and beta sequencing was considered necessary to confirm, at a functional level, the hypothesis that regional TCRs recognize regional mutations. Comparisons of baseline and follow-up blood repertoires included only 15 or so patients. Ubiquitous expanded tumor TCRs were found in blood more often at tumor resection than at routine follow-up.

In its sample, this clonotype was seen a few times. Its recognized antigen is unknown. Nothing much larger sits one base from this clone, and base qualities are not available. V loses 5 bases, J loses 7 bases, and the germline ends lie 15 bases apart. In the germline V gene (reference sequence), CDR1 corresponds to MNHEY and CDR2 to SMNVEV. The CDR3 numbers 15 residues from cysteine through phenylalanine. Of the read, only the CDR3 DNA is kept; its 45 bases are in frame from base 1. The method was 5' RACE. TCRdb shows the sequencer as NextSeq 500. The TCR library protocol attached a unique molecular identifier to each TCR cDNA molecule to allow correction of PCR and sequencing errors. The study's processing was this. TCR identification, UMI-based error correction and CDR3 extraction were performed with Decombinator tools. TCRs above a frequency of 2 per 1,000, corresponding to the top 1% of the tumor frequency distribution, were defined as expanded. Each repertoire was subsampled 100 times to 5,000 TCRs, after which Renyi diversity was computed with the R vegan package. CDR3 similarity networks were constructed using string-kernel similarity of amino acid triplets, with links drawn between CDR3s whose pairwise similarity was above 0.82. TCRdb reworked the public reads: Q25 trimming with fastp, MiXCR clone assembly, productive beta chains retained. Rows are combined by CDR3 protein, so each entry shows the most common genes and DNA. Here the V and J calls rest on TCRdb's processing, not on the authors' analysis. In this sample the table shows some 120,000 distinct CDR3 sequences, more than 10% of which occur a single time. The top ten hold 16% of the sample.

The sample's time point label is to be understood as: blood at routine non-recurrence follow-up after resection. Without any cell sorting, TCR sequencing was performed on whole RNA extracted either from tumor and nontumor lung tissue or from cryopreserved PBMC samples. Only patients for whom sufficient RNA was available from at least two tumor regions were selected for TCR sequencing. The receptor was isolated from a male donor with early-stage non-small cell lung cancer. The sequenced sample was PBMCs, obtained at follow-up. The chain uses TRBV27 and TRBJ1-6; a tentative D match to TRBD1 spans 6 bases. CDR3 reads: CASSPRPQGNSPLHF. At the DNA level, the sequence is TGTGCCAGCAGTCCCCGGCCCCAGGGGAATTCACCCCTCCACTTT.